This T cell receptor (beta chain) derives from a study of metastatic and nonmetastatic thyroid tumors. Among the patients, none had received any treatment before thyroid surgery. This clone appeared many times. Using MiXCR, TCRdb reanalyzed the PCR reads. The table shows about 34,000 clones, with about 15% occurring only once. The clonotype comes from a female donor with papillary thyroid cancer or a benign thyroid nodule (not recorded which). Some clones in this sample may be carry-over from other donors' samples. The sample comprised blood.

CDR3 amino acids: CASSLLRDPNTEAFF. CDR3 nucleotides: TGTGCCAGCAGCCTACTCCGGGACCCCAACACTGAAGCTTTCTTT. V is TRBV27 and J is TRBJ1-1; tentatively, D is TRBD1 (5 bases). Trimming left V 6 bases short and J 2 bases short, with 16 bases between. The CDR3 is 15 amino acids. CDR1 MNHEY and CDR2 SMNVEV come from the germline V gene (reference sequence).